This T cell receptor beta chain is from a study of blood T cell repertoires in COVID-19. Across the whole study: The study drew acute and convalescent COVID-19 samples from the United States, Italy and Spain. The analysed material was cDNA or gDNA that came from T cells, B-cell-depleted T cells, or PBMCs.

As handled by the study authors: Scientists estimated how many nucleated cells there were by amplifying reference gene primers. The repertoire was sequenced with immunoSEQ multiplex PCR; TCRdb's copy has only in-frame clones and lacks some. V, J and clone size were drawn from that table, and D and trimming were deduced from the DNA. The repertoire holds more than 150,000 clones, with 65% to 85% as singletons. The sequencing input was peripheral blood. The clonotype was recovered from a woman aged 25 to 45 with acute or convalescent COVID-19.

Written as DNA, the CDR3 is TGTGCCAGCAGCGTAGACACCAACCAGGGGACCGGGGAGCTGTTTTTT. Amino acid sequence: CASSVDTNQGTGELFF. This chain links TRBV9 with TRBJ2-2, with D tentatively TRBD1 (6 bases). CDR3 length: 16 residues. Looked up from germline, CDR1 is SGDLS and CDR2 is YYNGEE. V lost 0 bases and J 5 bases, leaving 14 bases between the germline ends.